This TCR beta chain is from a study of post-analysis software for immune sequencing data. Study at large: The disease courses covered relapsing-remitting, secondary progressive and progressive-relapsing multiple sclerosis.

The TCR beta cDNA libraries contained unique molecular identifiers. T cells numbering roughly 0.85 to 11 million gave rise to around 500,000 cDNA molecules. In TCRdb, the PCR reads were re-called with MiXCR into one record per CDR3 protein. The table lists about 430,000 distinct CDR3 sequences, about 40% of them singletons. Details on this clonotype: Its target is unknown.

Findings and caveats of the study: Compared against controls, patients with multiple sclerosis displayed significantly lower normalized Chao1 diversity. F measure showed strong co-clustering of same-batch samples. Four to six TRBV segments were more frequent in patients than controls; TRBV5-6, TRBV5-1 and TRBV20-1 belonged to this group.

V gave up 0 bases and J gave up 1 base; unmatched junction bases: 4. The length of the CDR3 is 16 residues. Germline V lookup: CDR1 SGHVS, CDR2 FNYEAQ. The receptor was derived from a girl aged 2 to 9 with multiple sclerosis. Sequencing used blood. The rearrangement uses TRBV7-6 and TRBJ2-5; 8 positions match TRBD1. The CDR3: CASSLAWTGTQETQYF. The DNA of the CDR3 is TGTGCCAGCAGCTTAGCTTGGACAGGGACCCAAGAGACCCAGTACTTC.